The present T cell receptor beta chain was sequenced within a study of beta chain features in type 1 diabetes listed by TCRdb under 2018. With respect to the entire study: Mean age, gender distribution, total cell number and subset yield did not differ between patients and healthy donors. Across all samples, approximately 98,000,000 sorted cells were examined, and cell number per subset correlated strongly with RNA yield. In the study, recently diagnosed type 1 diabetes patients and matched healthy donors were compared on the TCRB repertoires of their sorted circulating CD4+ T cell subsets. Whereas all 28 donors provided naive and central memory subsets, regulatory and stem cell-like memory subsets were isolated from just 8 patients and about eight healthy donors.

A single peripheral blood draw of around 120 mL on average was collected from each donor into heparinised tubes. A BD FACSAria II and a panel including CD45RO, CCR7, CD25, CD127, CD95 and CD27 were used to sort naive, central memory, regulatory and stem cell-like memory CD4+ T cells. Purity was above 95% for every sorted population. PBMCs were separated immediately by Lymphoprep density gradient centrifugation and were stained directly, without being cultured. To minimize batch effects, samples were stained and sorted in pairs, one healthy donor with one patient per experiment. Worth noting for this clone: Its antigen remains undetermined. Nothing much larger sits one base from this clone, and base qualities are not available.

All of the isolated RNA was reverse transcribed with the High Capacity cDNA Reverse Transcription Kit, so expressed TCRB transcripts were sequenced. Deep immunoSEQ sequencing was performed on naive, central memory and regulatory T cell samples, with an average of about 3.57 million total reads per sample. Sorted cells were lysed in RLT buffer and RNA was extracted with DNase-treated RNeasy Micro or Mini kits, depending on cell number. To prevent cross-contamination, each cell subset was processed individually, whereas patient and healthy donor samples were processed jointly. TCRB sequences were amplified from cDNA with the immunoSEQ multiplex PCR, producing 87-bp fragments spanning the CDR3 region. Amplicons were sequenced on the Illumina HiSeq platform. Per the source publication's procedure: PCR bias was computationally corrected using synthetic template baselines, reads within Hamming distance 2 were collapsed, and singletons that could not be merged were discarded. Reads were aligned to IMGT to assign V, D and J genes, CDR3 length, and insertions or deletions at six rearrangement sites. Within each subset, clonotype counts were normalized to sorted cell number, and only after that were true diversity and Gini coefficients computed with the tcR R package. The overlap coefficient, calculated on TCRB nucleotide sequences, was used to quantify repertoire sharing. Out-of-frame TCRB sequences from naive cells were analyzed as a proxy for the pre-selection repertoire. TCRdb carries this immuneACCESS record with in-frame sequences only. Its versions omit some clonotypes, under half of them owing to an unresolved V gene in the studies checked, with the rest unexplained. Clone size and V and J calls were adopted from that table, with D and trimming inferred from the DNA. In all, the sample holds around 500,000 clones, and 25% to 35% of those were seen once. The ten biggest clones cover around 0.065% of the sample.

Per the germline V gene, SGDLS is the CDR1 and YYNGEE is the CDR2. The CDR3 has 13 amino acids, counting the end cysteine and phenylalanine. Only the CDR3 DNA is retained, 39 bases long and in frame from the first base. V loses 4 bases, J loses 2 bases, and the germline ends lie 8 bases apart. What the study reported, not specific to this receptor: Naive, central memory and regulatory TCRB repertoires appeared to be more similar among patients than among healthy donors. Type 1 diabetes patients showed a moderate but significant shortening of TCRB CDR3 length in all four CD4+ subsets. Because cDNA was sequenced instead of genomic DNA, activated cells with high expression could be over-represented, although the groups did not differ in activation or CD3 levels. Patients with type 1 diabetes made fewer insertions and deleted more nucleotides at VDJ recombination sites, implying thymic rearrangement abnormalities. Shorter templates might be favored by PCR, yet because patient and control samples were amplified and corrected together, any such skew would affect both groups equally. Because the HLA sub-analyses included only small numbers of individuals, any influence of HLA type on TCRB rearrangement was left unresolved.

The rearrangement combines TRBV9 with TRBJ2-3, with the D segment identity uncertain. The specimen was naive CD4+ T cells from blood. Per the publication, the cell subset or site label means: true naive CD4+ T cells. The clonotype was recovered from a man between 18 and 35 years old in good health. The CDR3 protein is CASSLGSTDTQYF. In nucleotides, the sequence is TGTGCCAGCAGCTTGGGATCCACAGATACGCAGTATTTT.